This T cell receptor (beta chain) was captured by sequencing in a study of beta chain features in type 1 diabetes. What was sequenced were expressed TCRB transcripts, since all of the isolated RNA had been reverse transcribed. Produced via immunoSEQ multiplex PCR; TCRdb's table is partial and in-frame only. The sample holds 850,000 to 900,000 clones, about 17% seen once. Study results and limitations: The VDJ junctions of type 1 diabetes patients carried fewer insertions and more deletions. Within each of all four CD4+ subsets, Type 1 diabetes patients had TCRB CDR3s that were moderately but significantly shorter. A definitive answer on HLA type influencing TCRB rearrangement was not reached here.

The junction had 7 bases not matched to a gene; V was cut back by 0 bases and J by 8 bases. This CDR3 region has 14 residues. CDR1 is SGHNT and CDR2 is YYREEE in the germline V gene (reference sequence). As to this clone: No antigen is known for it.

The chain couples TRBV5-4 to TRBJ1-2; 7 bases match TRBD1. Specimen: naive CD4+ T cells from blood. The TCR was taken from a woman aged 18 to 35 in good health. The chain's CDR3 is CASSLATGLGGYTF. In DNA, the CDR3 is TGTGCCAGCAGCTTGGCGACAGGGCTTGGGGGCTACACCTTC.